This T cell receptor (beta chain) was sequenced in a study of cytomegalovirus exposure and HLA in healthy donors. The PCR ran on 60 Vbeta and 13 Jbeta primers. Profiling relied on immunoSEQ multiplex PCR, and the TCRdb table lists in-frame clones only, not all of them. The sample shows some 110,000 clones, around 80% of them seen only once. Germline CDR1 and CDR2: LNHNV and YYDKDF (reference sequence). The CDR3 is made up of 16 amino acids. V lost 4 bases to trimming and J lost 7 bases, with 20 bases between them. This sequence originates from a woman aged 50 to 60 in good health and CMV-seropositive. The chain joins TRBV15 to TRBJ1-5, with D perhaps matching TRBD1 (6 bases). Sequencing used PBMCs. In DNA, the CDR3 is TGTGCCACCAGCACACAAGGGTGGGGGGGCGGGCAGCCCCAGCATTTT. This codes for CATSTQGWGGGQPQHF.